These 9 T cell receptor beta chains were all obtained from the same sample, sequenced in a study of neurological immune-mediated disorders. TCRdb passed the 5' RACE reads through MiXCR, listing each CDR3 protein once. The table shows tens of thousands of distinct CDR3 sequences, with roughly 5% occurring only once. Sample: PBMCs. All receptors come from a human donor with multiple sclerosis. The donor label of this sample is uncertain.

This clonotype was counted ten times or more. The genes are TRBV5-1 and TRBJ1-6; 12 nucleotides match TRBD1. Germline assignment: CDR1 SGHRS and CDR2 YFSETQ. V gave up 3 bases and J gave up 10 bases; unmatched junction bases: 2. This CDR3 is built from 14 residues. CDR3 bases: TGCGCCAGCAGCTCCGGGACAGGGGGCTCACCCCTCCACTTT. Its translation: CASSSGTGGSPLHF.

This clonotype was observed at least ten times. The chain joins TRBV24-1 to TRBJ2-3; D is unclear. Germline V gene sequence: CDR1 KGHDR, CDR2 SFDVKD. The CDR3 is 12 amino acids. The V and J ends lost 9 bases and 1 base respectively, with 7 bases between them. The CDR3 reads CATSTGTDTQYF. In nucleotides, the CDR3 is TGTGCCACCTCAACAGGCACAGATACGCAGTATTTT.

This clonotype has a count of ten or more. The rearrangement uses TRBV10-2 and TRBJ2-3, with TRBD2 matching over 10 bases. This CDR3 comprises 15 residues. Losses at the gene ends were 3 bases for V and 7 bases for J; bases not matched to a gene: 7. Germline CDR1 WSHSY, CDR2 SAAADI. The CDR3, as DNA: TGCGCCAGCAGTGATGCTAGCGGGGGCCAGAATACGCAGTATTTT. This codes for CASSDASGGQNTQYF.

At least ten counts were recorded for this clonotype. The V and J genes are TRBV7-8 and TRBJ1-5; no reliable D call. Deletions cut 5 bases from V and 3 bases from J, with 17 bases between. The CDR3 consists of 16 residues. CDR1 and CDR2 from the germline V gene are SGHVS and FQNEAQ. The CDR3 bases are TGTGCCAGCAGCCCCCGCCGGGAGGCCCACAATCAGCCCCAGCATTTT. It is translated as CASSPRREAHNQPQHF.

This clonotype was seen many times. V gene TRBV5-1 combines with J gene TRBJ1-1; 9 nucleotides line up with TRBD1. Germline CDR1 is SGHRS and CDR2 is YFSETQ. The junction had 7 bases not matched to a gene; V was cut back by 2 bases and J by 5 bases. The CDR3 sequence is 15 residues long. The CDR3 loop reads CASSFQGQGRTEAFF. The CDR3 DNA reads TGCGCCAGCAGCTTTCAGGGACAGGGCAGGACTGAAGCTTTCTTT.

Ten or more counts support this clonotype. The genes are TRBV9 and TRBJ2-1, with D maybe TRBD1 (7 bases). The germline gives CDR1 SGDLS, CDR2 YYNGEE. The CDR3 loop spans 15 amino acids. Trimming took off 0 bases at V and 10 bases at J, with 17 bases between the two ends. The CDR3 loop reads CASSVGQGGPNEQFF. DNA of the CDR3: TGTGCCAGCAGCGTAGGGCAGGGGGGTCCTAACGAGCAGTTCTTC. Drawing the rest from reference TRBV9 and TRBJ2-1, the complete variable domain is DSGVTQTPKHLITATGQRVTLRCSPRSGDLSVYWYQQSLDQGLQFLIQYYNGEERAKGNILERFSAQQFPDLHSELNLSSLELGDSALYFCASSVGQGGPNEQFFGPGTRLTVL.

Many counts were recorded for this clonotype. The chain links TRBV10-1 to TRBJ1-1; a weak D match, TRBD1 (5 bases). Germline V gene lookup returns CDR1 WNHNN and CDR2 SYGVQD (reference sequence). The CDR3 length is 14 residues. Trimming cost V 6 bases and J 2 bases, with 13 bases left between them. The CDR3 sequence: CASSRGRDNTEAFF. DNA of the CDR3: TGCGCCAGCAGCCGGGGCAGGGACAACACTGAAGCTTTCTTT.

This clonotype was counted ten times or more. The chain combines TRBV20-1 with TRBJ1-1; D unclear. The V gene lost 3 bases and the J gene lost 1 base, with 9 bases spanning the gap. Germline-derived CDR1 and CDR2 are DFQATT and SNEGSKA (reference sequence). The CDR3 is 13 residues long. The DNA for the CDR3 is TGCAGTGCTAGGAGGGCTTCGAACACTGAAGCTTTCTTT. This translates into CSARRASNTEAFF.

This clonotype was recorded at least ten times. This chain uses TRBV5-1 with TRBJ1-2; weak D call: TRBD1 (5 bases). Germline values: CDR1 SGHRS, CDR2 YFSETQ. V dropped 2 bases and J dropped 4 bases, with 12 bases sitting between them. CDR3 length: 14 amino acids. This CDR3 reads CASSFRGGGYGYTF. In DNA form, the CDR3 reads TGCGCCAGCAGCTTTCGCGGGGGGGGCTATGGCTACACCTTC. Complete variable domain (other parts from reference TRBV5-1 and TRBJ1-2): KAGVTQTPRYLIKTRGQQVTLSCSPISGHRSVSWYQQTPGQGLQFLFEYFSETQRNKGNFPGRFSGRQFSNSRSEMNVSTLELGDSALYLCASSFRGGGYGYTFGSGTRLTVV.